The 14 T cell receptor beta chains below were found in one sample sequenced in a study of cytomegalovirus exposure and HLA in healthy donors. PCR primers comprised 60 Vbeta and 13 Jbeta primers. Here immunoSEQ multiplex PCR was the method, and the copy in TCRdb shows in-frame clones only, minus some. The sample has about 160,000 clones, about three quarters seen once; the top ten hold roughly 2%. The sequenced material came from PBMCs. The receptor set was obtained from a female donor in good health and CMV-seronegative.

The V call is TRBV2, the J call TRBJ2-5; 9 nucleotides align to TRBD2. CDR3 length: 14 residues. The V and J ends lost 6 bases and 4 bases, in that order; junction bases with no gene match: 6. Germline V lookup: CDR1 SNHLY, CDR2 FYNNEI. In DNA, the CDR3 is TGTGCCAGCAGAGCTCAGCGGGGGGTAGAGACCCAGTACTTC. It codes for CASRAQRGVETQYF. The whole variable domain, filled in from reference TRBV2 and TRBJ2-5, reads EPEVTQTPSHQVTQMGQEVILRCVPISNHLYFYWYRQILGQKVEFLVSFYNNEISEKSEIFDDQFSVERPDGSNFTLKIRSTKLEDSAMYFCASRAQRGVETQYFGPGTRLLVL.

CDR3 DNA sequence: TGCGCCAGCAGCTTGGCCAGGCCTCGCACAGATACGCAGTATTTT. Translating gives CASSLARPRTDTQYF. The V gene is TRBV5-1, the J gene TRBJ2-3, with D unresolved. Germline V lookup: CDR1 SGHRS, CDR2 YFSETQ. Trimming stripped 0 bases from V and 1 base from J, with 9 bases between. The CDR3 covers 15 residues.

Only a few counts were recorded for this clone. The genes are TRBV5-1 and TRBJ2-7; 12 bases line up with TRBD1. The CDR3 is made up of 15 amino acids. V shed 4 bases and J 2 bases; nucleotides not matched to a gene: 4. Germline assignment: CDR1 SGHRS and CDR2 YFSETQ. The chain's CDR3 is CASSLGTGGTYEQYF. The DNA of the CDR3 is TGCGCCAGCAGCCTCGGGACAGGGGGCACCTACGAGCAGTACTTC.

This clone appeared a few times. This same CDR3 is encoded by further DNA sequences in the sample. The rearrangement uses TRBV18 and TRBJ2-5; D is perhaps TRBD2 (6 bases). Between the trimmed V and J ends, which lost 3 bases and 1 base, there was a span of 6 bases. CDR1 KGHSH and CDR2 LQKENI come from the germline V gene. The CDR3 sequence is 13 residues long. The CDR3 loop reads CASSPGLQETQYF. The DNA for the CDR3 is TGTGCCAGCTCACCGGGACTCCAAGAGACCCAGTACTTC.

The V gene is TRBV6-4, the J gene TRBJ2-1, with a tentative D call TRBD2 (6 bases). Germline lookup yields CDR1 MRHNA and CDR2 SNTAGT. The germline V and J ends were trimmed by 8 bases and 3 bases, with 17 bases remaining between them. This CDR3 spans 15 amino acids. CDR3 protein: CASSRGFGGYNEQFF. In DNA form, the CDR3 reads TGTGCCAGCTCACGAGGGTTCGGGGGCTACAATGAGCAGTTCTTC.

The chain has TRBV7-9 and TRBJ2-3, with TRBD1 matching over 10 bases. Germline V lookup: CDR1 SEHNR, CDR2 FQNEAQ (reference sequence). V shed 3 bases, J shed 5 bases, and the junction held 8 bases outside the gene matches. CDR3 length equals 16 residues. The CDR3 DNA is TGTGCCAGCAGCTTTCCCTCCGGACAGGGGGTAGATACGCAGTATTTT. Its protein product is CASSFPSGQGVDTQYF.

The rearrangement links TRBV7-9 to TRBJ1-2; 8 bases line up with TRBD1. From germline, CDR1 is SEHNR and CDR2 FQNEAQ (reference sequence). Trimming removed 3 bases from V and 4 bases from J; junction bases left unmatched: 10. This CDR3 is 16 amino acids long. The CDR3 sequence is CASSLGRDRLFYGYTF. For the CDR3, the DNA is TGTGCCAGCAGCTTGGGCCGGGACAGGCTGTTCTATGGCTACACCTTC.

The V gene is TRBV29-1, the J gene TRBJ1-1, with 9 bases matching TRBD1. CDR3 length: 15 amino acids. The germline gives CDR1 SQVTM, CDR2 ANQGSEA. V was pared by 7 bases and J by 4 bases, with 13 bases of the junction left unmatched. For the CDR3, the DNA is TGCAGCGCCTCGGCCCGACAGGGGGTTGGCACTGAAGCTTTCTTT. This gives the protein CSASARQGVGTEAFF. The complete variable domain, with remaining parts taken from reference TRBV29-1 and TRBJ1-1, reads SAVISQKPSRDICQRGTSLTIQCQVDSQVTMMFWYRQQPGQSLTLIATANQGSEATYESGFVIDKFPISRPNLTFSTLTVSNMSPEDSSIYLCSASARQGVGTEAFFGQGTRLTVV.

This sequence joins TRBV7-2 and TRBJ1-4; D is unclear. Germline V lookup: CDR1 SGHTA, CDR2 FQGNSA. The CDR3 extends over 15 amino acids. V lost 1 base to trimming and J lost 4 bases, with 10 bases between them. The CDR3 sequence: CASSLELGSNEKLFF. Here the CDR3 DNA reads TGTGCCAGCAGCTTAGAGTTGGGCAGTAATGAAAAACTGTTTTTT.

This clone was recorded a few times. V usage is TRBV19 and J usage is TRBJ2-3, with TRBD1 identical over 8 bases. The CDR3 is 15 amino acids. Looked up from germline, CDR1 is LNHDA and CDR2 is SQIVND (reference sequence). Germline trimming cut 5 bases from V and 4 bases from J; bases unmatched to any gene: 8. This CDR3 reads CASSSRTGSADTQYF. CDR3 sequence (DNA): TGTGCCAGTAGTTCAAGGACAGGGTCGGCAGATACGCAGTATTTT.

V usage is TRBV7-3 and J usage is TRBJ1-1, with 8 positions matching TRBD1. Germline CDR1 SGHTA, CDR2 FQGTGA. J was trimmed by 1 base and V by 5 bases; bases with no gene match: 3. This CDR3 comprises 14 residues. The CDR3 protein is CASSLDRANTEAFF. CDR3 nucleotides: TGTGCCAGCAGCCTGGACAGGGCGAACACTGAAGCTTTCTTT.

The CDR3 spells CASSARDSRNTIYF. CDR3 DNA: TGTGCCAGCAGCGCCCGGGACAGTCGAAACACCATATATTTT. The chain has TRBV9 and TRBJ1-3; 7 nucleotides align to TRBD1. CDR3 size: 14 residues. CDR1 SGDLS and CDR2 YYNGEE come from the germline V gene. The junction had 5 bases not matched to a gene; V was cut back by 3 bases and J by 5 bases.

This clone was observed a few times. The chain uses TRBV6-5 and TRBJ2-1, with 9 nucleotides matching TRBD1. Germline V gives CDR1 MNHEY, CDR2 SVGAGI. This CDR3 has 15 residues. The ends lost 6 bases at V and 7 bases at J; junction bases unmatched: 10. CDR3 DNA: TGTGCCAGCAGGAATTTAGGACAGGGGTTTAATGAGCAGTTCTTC. Translated, it gives CASRNLGQGFNEQFF.

V is TRBV9 and J is TRBJ2-1, with D perhaps TRBD2 (7 bases). With 0 bases removed from V and 2 bases from J, the gap between germline ends came to 9 bases. From germline, CDR1 is SGDLS and CDR2 YYNGEE. The CDR3 spans 15 residues. This CDR3 reads CASSVEGGPYNEQFF. The CDR3 DNA sequence: TGTGCCAGCAGCGTAGAGGGGGGGCCCTACAATGAGCAGTTCTTC.